This passage covers 10 T cell receptor beta chains from one sample sequenced in a study of response to subunit inactivated influenza vaccine. TCRdb reanalysed the RT-PCR reads using MiXCR and keeps one entry per CDR3 protein. Of roughly 670,000 distinct CDR3 sequences listed, 12% to 15% were seen once; the top ten hold 7.5% to 8%. Specimen: PBMCs from blood, collected 14 days before vaccination. These TCRs come from a man in his forties or fifties who received an inactivated influenza vaccine.

This chain connects TRBV12-3 or TRBV12-4 to TRBJ2-3, with 14 bases that match TRBD2. This CDR3 contains 17 residues. After removal of 5 bases from V and 2 bases from J, the junction contained 6 bases not matched to a gene. CDR3 nucleotides: TGTGCCAGCAGTCGGACTAGCGGGGGGACTTCCACAGATACGCAGTATTTT. This encodes CASSRTSGGTSTDTQYF.

This clonotype was detected many times. The V call is TRBV4-3, the J call TRBJ2-7; D perhaps matches TRBD1 (6 bases). V lost 0 bases and J lost 2, with 14 bases in between. The CDR3 covers 16 residues. CDR1 and CDR2 from the germline V gene are LGHNA and YSLEER. The CDR3 is CASSQEGNRAPYEQYF. The CDR3 DNA reads TGCGCCAGCAGCCAAGAAGGCAACAGGGCTCCCTACGAGCAGTACTTC.

The chain combines TRBV12-3 or TRBV12-4 with TRBJ1-4; D gene unclear. The CDR3 sequence is 13 residues long. V lost 3 bases to trimming and J lost 10 bases, with 12 bases between them. CDR3 sequence: CASSFGGMGKLFF. CDR3 coding DNA: TGTGCCAGCAGTTTCGGAGGAATGGGAAAACTGTTTTTT.

This sequence joins TRBV11-2 and TRBJ2-1; D unclear. The germline V gene encodes CDR1 SGHAT and CDR2 FQNNGV. This CDR3 has 14 amino acids. The V end lost 1 base, the J end lost 7 bases, and 11 bases lay between the germline ends. The CDR3, as DNA: TGTGCCAGCAGCTTAGCCCAGATAAGGAATGAGCAGTTCTTC. It translates to CASSLAQIRNEQFF.

This clonotype was observed a few times. The chain carries TRBV6-2 or TRBV6-3 and TRBJ2-7; 11 bases are a match to TRBD1. Germline trimming cut 5 bases from V and 4 bases from J; bases unmatched to any gene: 7. Germline CDR1 reads MNHEY; CDR2 reads SVGEGT. This CDR3 spans 15 amino acids. This CDR3 is CASSRTGTGGYEQYF. The DNA for the CDR3 is TGTGCCAGCAGTCGCACCGGGACAGGGGGATACGAGCAGTACTTC.

The chain is built from TRBV3-1 and TRBJ2-5; 7 bases are shared with TRBD2. Germline loops: CDR1 LGHDT, CDR2 YNNKEL (reference sequence). The CDR3 has 16 amino acids. J gave up 0 bases and V 4 bases, and 8 bases lay outside the gene matches. DNA of the CDR3: TGTGCCAGCAGCCTAGAGCGGGGAGCCAACCAAGAGACCCAGTACTTC. Its protein is CASSLERGANQETQYF.

The sample holds a few counts of this clonotype. J is TRBJ2-3 and V is TRBV6-5, with 7 positions matching TRBD1. The germline CDR1 and CDR2 sequences are MNHEY and SVGAGI. Unmatched junction bases numbered 7, after V lost 4 bases and J lost 6 bases. This CDR3 has 14 residues. Written as DNA, the CDR3 is TGTGCCAGCAGTTTCCGGGACAGAGCCGATACGCAGTATTTT. Translated, it gives CASSFRDRADTQYF.

The CDR3 sequence is CASSIEDTQYF. In nucleotides, the CDR3 is TGTGCCAGTAGTATTGAGGATACGCAGTATTTT. The J gene is TRBJ2-3, the V gene TRBV19; no clear D. Germline CDR1 LNHDA, CDR2 SQIVND (reference sequence). V gave up 3 bases and J gave up 6 bases, with 4 bases separating them. The CDR3 is 11 amino acids. The whole variable domain, remainder taken from reference TRBV19 and TRBJ2-3, is DGGITQSPKYLFRKEGQNVTLSCEQNLNHDAMYWYRQDPGQGLRLIYYSQIVNDFQKGDIAEGYSVSREKKESFPLTVTSAQKNPTAFYLCASSIEDTQYFGPGTRLTVL.

V and J are TRBV5-1 and TRBJ2-5; 9 bases line up with TRBD1. The CDR3 sequence is 13 residues long. V gave up 5 bases and J gave up 4 bases; unmatched junction bases: 3. Germline V gene lookup returns CDR1 SGHRS and CDR2 YFSETQ. The CDR3 is CASRGQGGETQYF. The CDR3 region has the DNA TGCGCCAGCAGGGGACAGGGTGGAGAGACCCAGTACTTC.

This clonotype appeared many times. The chain links TRBV18 to TRBJ1-2, with a tentative D call TRBD1 (5 bases). Germline V lookup: CDR1 KGHSH, CDR2 LQKENI. CDR3 length equals 17 residues. The V gene lost 1 base and the J gene lost 4 bases, with 19 bases spanning the gap. The CDR3 nucleotides read TGTGCCAGCTCACCACAGATCGGGTCGTCAGGGACCTATGGCTACACCTTC. It is translated as CASSPQIGSSGTYGYTF.